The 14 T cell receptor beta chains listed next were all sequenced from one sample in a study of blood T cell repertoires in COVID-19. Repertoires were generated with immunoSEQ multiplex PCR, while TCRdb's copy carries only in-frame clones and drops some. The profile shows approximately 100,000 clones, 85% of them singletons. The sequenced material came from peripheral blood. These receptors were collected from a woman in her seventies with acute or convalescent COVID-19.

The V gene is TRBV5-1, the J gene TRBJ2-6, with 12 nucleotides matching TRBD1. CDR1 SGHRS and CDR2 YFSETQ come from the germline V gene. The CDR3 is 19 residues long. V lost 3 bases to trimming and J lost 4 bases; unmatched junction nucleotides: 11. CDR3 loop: CASSSPGTGGAGGANVLTF. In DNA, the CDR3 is TGCGCCAGCAGCTCGCCCGGGACAGGGGGCGCGGGGGGGGCCAACGTCCTGACTTTC.

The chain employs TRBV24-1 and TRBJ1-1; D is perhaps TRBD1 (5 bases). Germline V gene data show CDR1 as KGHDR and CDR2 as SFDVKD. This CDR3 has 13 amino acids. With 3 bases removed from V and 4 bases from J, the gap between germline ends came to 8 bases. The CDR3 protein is CATSDRGGTEAFF. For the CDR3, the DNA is TGTGCCACCAGTGATCGGGGGGGCACTGAAGCTTTCTTT.

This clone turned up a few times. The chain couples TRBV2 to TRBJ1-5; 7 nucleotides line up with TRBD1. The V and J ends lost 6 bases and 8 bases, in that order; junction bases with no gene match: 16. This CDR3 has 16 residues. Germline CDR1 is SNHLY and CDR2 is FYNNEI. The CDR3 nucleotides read TGTGCCAGCAGCGTTAGACAGGGCAGTTTCGGAGAGCCCCAGCATTTT. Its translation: CASSVRQGSFGEPQHF. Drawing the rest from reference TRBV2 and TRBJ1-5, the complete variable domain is EPEVTQTPSHQVTQMGQEVILRCVPISNHLYFYWYRQILGQKVEFLVSFYNNEISEKSEIFDDQFSVERPDGSNFTLKIRSTKLEDSAMYFCASSVRQGSFGEPQHFGDGTRLSIL.

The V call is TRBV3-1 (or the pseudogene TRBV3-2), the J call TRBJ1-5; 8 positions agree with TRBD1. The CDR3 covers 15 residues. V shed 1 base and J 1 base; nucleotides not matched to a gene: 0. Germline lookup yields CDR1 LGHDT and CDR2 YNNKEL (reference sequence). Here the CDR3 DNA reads TGTGCCAGCAGCCAAGGGACAGGGAGCAATCAGCCCCAGCATTTT. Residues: CASSQGTGSNQPQHF.

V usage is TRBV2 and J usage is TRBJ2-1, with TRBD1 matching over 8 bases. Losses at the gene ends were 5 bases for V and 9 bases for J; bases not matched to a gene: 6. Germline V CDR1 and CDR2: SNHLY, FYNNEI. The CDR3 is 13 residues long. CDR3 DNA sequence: TGTGCCAGCAGTCCCCAGGGGGCTGGTGAGCAGTTCTTC. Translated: CASSPQGAGEQFF. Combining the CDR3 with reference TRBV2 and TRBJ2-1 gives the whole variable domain EPEVTQTPSHQVTQMGQEVILRCVPISNHLYFYWYRQILGQKVEFLVSFYNNEISEKSEIFDDQFSVERPDGSNFTLKIRSTKLEDSAMYFCASSPQGAGEQFFGPGTRLTVL.

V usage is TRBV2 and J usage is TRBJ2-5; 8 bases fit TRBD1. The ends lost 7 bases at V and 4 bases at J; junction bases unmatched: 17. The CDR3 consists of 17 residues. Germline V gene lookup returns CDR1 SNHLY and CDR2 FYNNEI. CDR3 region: CASIWGQAQVGGETQYF. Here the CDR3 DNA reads TGTGCCAGCATTTGGGGACAGGCCCAGGTCGGAGGAGAGACCCAGTACTTC.

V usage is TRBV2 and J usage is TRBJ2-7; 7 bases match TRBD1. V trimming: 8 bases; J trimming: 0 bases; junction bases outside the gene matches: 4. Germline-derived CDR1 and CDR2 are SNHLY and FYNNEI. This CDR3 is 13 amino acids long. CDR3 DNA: TGTGCCAGCCGGGGACAGCCCTCCTACGAGCAGTACGTC. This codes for CASRGQPSYEQYV.

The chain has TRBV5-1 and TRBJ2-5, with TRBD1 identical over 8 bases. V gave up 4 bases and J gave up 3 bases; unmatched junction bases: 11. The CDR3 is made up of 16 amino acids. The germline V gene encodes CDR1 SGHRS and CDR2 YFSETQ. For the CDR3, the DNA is TGCGCCAGCAGCCATGCCTTGGGGACAGGAAAAGAGACCCAGTACTTC. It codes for CASSHALGTGKETQYF.

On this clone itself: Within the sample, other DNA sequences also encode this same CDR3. This CDR3 is CASSLGQGQGYTQYF. For the CDR3, the DNA is TGTGCCAGCAGCTTGGGGCAGGGTCAAGGATATACGCAGTATTTT. This chain links TRBV5-4 with TRBJ2-3, with D possibly being TRBD1 (5 bases). V gave up 0 bases and J gave up 7 bases, with 15 bases separating them. The CDR3 sequence is 15 residues long. The germline CDR1 and CDR2 sequences are SGHNT and YYREEE (reference sequence).

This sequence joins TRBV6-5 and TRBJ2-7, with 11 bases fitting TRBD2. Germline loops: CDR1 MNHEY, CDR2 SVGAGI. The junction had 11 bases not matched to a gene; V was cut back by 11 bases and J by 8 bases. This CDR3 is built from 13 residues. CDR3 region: CAVQGLADKKQYV. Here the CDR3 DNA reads TGTGCCGTTCAGGGACTAGCGGACAAAAAGCAGTACGTC.

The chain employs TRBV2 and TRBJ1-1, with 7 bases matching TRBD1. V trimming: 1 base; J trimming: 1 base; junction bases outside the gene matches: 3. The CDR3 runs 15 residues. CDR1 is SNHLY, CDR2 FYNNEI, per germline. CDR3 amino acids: CASSEGTGRNTEAFF. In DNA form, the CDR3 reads TGTGCCAGCAGTGAAGGGACAGGTAGGAACACTGAAGCTTTCTTT.

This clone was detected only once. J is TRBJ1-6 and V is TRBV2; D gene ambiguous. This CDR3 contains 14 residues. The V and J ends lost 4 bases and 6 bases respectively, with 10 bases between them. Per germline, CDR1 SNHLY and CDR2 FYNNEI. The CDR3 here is CASSGSTVNSPLHF. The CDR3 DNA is TGTGCCAGCAGTGGATCCACGGTTAATTCACCCCTCCACTTT. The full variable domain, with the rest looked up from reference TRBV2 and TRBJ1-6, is EPEVTQTPSHQVTQMGQEVILRCVPISNHLYFYWYRQILGQKVEFLVSFYNNEISEKSEIFDDQFSVERPDGSNFTLKIRSTKLEDSAMYFCASSGSTVNSPLHFGNGTRLTVT.

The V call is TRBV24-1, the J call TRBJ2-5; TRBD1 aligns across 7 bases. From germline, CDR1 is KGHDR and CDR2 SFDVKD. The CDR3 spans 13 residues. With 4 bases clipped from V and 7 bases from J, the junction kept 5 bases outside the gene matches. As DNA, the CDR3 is TGTGCCACCAGTGAAACAGGGGCGGTGACCCAGTACTTC. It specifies CATSETGAVTQYF.

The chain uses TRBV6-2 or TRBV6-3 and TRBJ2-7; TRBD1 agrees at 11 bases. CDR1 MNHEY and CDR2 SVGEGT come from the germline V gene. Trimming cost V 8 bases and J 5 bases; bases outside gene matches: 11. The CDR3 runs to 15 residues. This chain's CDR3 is CASRPADRGLNEQYV. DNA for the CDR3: TGTGCCAGCCGCCCAGCGGACAGGGGGCTCAACGAGCAGTACGTC.